Listed below are T cell receptor beta chains from one sample, sequenced in a study of technical replicates of blood from several donors. Clones were read by immunoSEQ multiplex PCR, and TCRdb kept only the in-frame ones, dropping some. The sample lists tens of thousands of clones, 95% to 98% occurring once. The sample consisted of T cells isolated from PBMCs. These receptors originate from a human donor in good health. CDR3s include the opening cysteine and the closing phenylalanine or tryptophan. The order of the fields is clone size, J gene, V gene, D gene, CDR3 DNA, CDR3 protein. D genes are given only for firm matches. Clone size, where shown, is once, few, many, or a class for clones that have expanded.

NA | TRBJ2-1 | TRBV21-1 | NA | TGTGCCAGCAGCATTCCCAGGGGGGTTCATGAGCAGTTCTTC | CASSIPRGVHEQFF
NA | TRBJ2-2 | TRBV5-1 | NA | TGCGCCAGCAGGGAGGACAACACCGGGGAGCTGTTTTTT | CASREDNTGELFF
NA | TRBJ2-7 | TRBV4-3 | TRBD2 | TGCGCCAGCAGCCAAGATGCGCTAGCGGGATTATACGAGCAGTACTTC | CASSQDALAGLYEQYF
once | TRBJ1-2 | TRBV29-1 | NA | TGCAGCGTTGTAGTGGGACAACGGACCAATAACTATGGCTACACCTTC | CSVVVGQRTNNYGYTF
NA | TRBJ2-2 | TRBV6-5 | NA | TGTGCCAGCGGGGCCACCTCTTTTAACACCGGGGAGCTGTTTTTT | CASGATSFNTGELFF
NA | TRBJ2-7 | TRBV5-1 | TRBD2 | TGCGCCAGCAGCCCAAGGACTAGCGACTACGAGCAGTACTTC | CASSPRTSDYEQYF
NA | TRBJ2-1 | TRBV7-8 | NA | TGTGCCAGCAGCCGACTTCTCCTTAATGAGCAGTTCTTC | CASSRLLLNEQFF
NA | TRBJ1-2 | TRBV19 | TRBD1 | TGTGCCAGTAGTACCCGGACAGGGTTGGGCTATGGCTACACCTTC | CASSTRTGLGYGYTF
once | TRBJ2-3 | TRBV7-2 | NA | TGTGCCAGCAGCTTATTAACAGATACGCAGTATTTT | CASSLLTDTQYF
NA | TRBJ2-1 | TRBV29-1 | TRBD2 | TGCAGCGTCGCCACTAGCGGGAGTTGGAATGAGCAGTTCTTC | CSVATSGSWNEQFF
NA | TRBJ2-7 | TRBV6-5 | TRBD1 | TGTGCCAGCAGTTACTGGGGGACAGGGGGGTACGAGCAGTACTTC | CASSYWGTGGYEQYF
NA | TRBJ2-2 | TRBV9 | TRBD2 | TGTGCCAGCAGCGGAACTAGCGGGAGAAGAACCGGGGAGCTGTTTTTT | CASSGTSGRRTGELFF
NA | TRBJ2-7 | TRBV13 | TRBD2 | TGTGCCAGCAGCCCCTCGCCGCGGGAGGGAGACGAGCAGTACTTC | CASSPSPREGDEQYF
once | TRBJ1-1 | TRBV5-1 | NA | TGCGCCAGCAGCTTTCTAAGGGGTAGGGGGAACACTGAAGCTTTCTTT | CASSFLRGRGNTEAFF
NA | TRBJ2-2 | TRBV30 | NA | TGTGCCTGGAGTGTTCAACTAGCCGACACCGGGGAGCTGTTTTTT | CAWSVQLADTGELFF
NA | TRBJ2-6 | TRBV6-1 | NA | TGTGCCAGCAGTGAAGGAGCCTCTGGGGCCAACGTCCTGACTTTC | CASSEGASGANVLTF
NA | TRBJ2-6 | TRBV30 | NA | TGTGCCTGGACTCACTCCAGGGGCAGGGTACCTTCTGGGCGCAACGTCCTGACTTTC | CAWTHSRGRVPSGRNVLTF
NA | TRBJ2-1 | TRBV7-9 | NA | TGTGCCAGCAGCTTAGTGGGCTCGCGCGAGCAGTTCTTC | CASSLVGSREQFF
NA | TRBJ2-3 | TRBV5-1 | TRBD2 | TGCGCCAGCAGCCGGGCTCCGGGAGGGAGCACAGATACGCAGTATTTT | CASSRAPGGSTDTQYF
once | TRBJ2-7 | TRBV6-6 | TRBD1 | TGTGCCAGCAGAGAAACAGGGGGAGCGCAGTACTTC | CASRETGGAQYF
NA | TRBJ2-7 | TRBV9 | NA | TGTGCCAGCAGCGTAGGCTCTAGCTCATTCTACGAGCAGTACTTC | CASSVGSSSFYEQYF
NA | TRBJ1-5 | TRBV4-2 | NA | TGTGCCAGCAGCCAAGAACTCAGGACACGCAATCAGCCCCAGCATTTT | CASSQELRTRNQPQHF
NA | TRBJ2-7 | TRBV5-1 | NA | TGCGCCAGCAGCTTGCAGGGGTACGAGCAGTACTTC | CASSLQGYEQYF
once | TRBJ1-2 | TRBV15 | TRBD1 | TGTGCCACCAGCAGACCCGGCCAGGGGGCGCCGGGCTACACCTTC | CATSRPGQGAPGYTF
NA | TRBJ2-5 | TRBV4-2 | NA | TGTGCCAGCAGCCAAGTTGGCGGTCAAGAGACCCAGTACTTC | CASSQVGGQETQYF
NA | TRBJ2-5 | TRBV4-1 | TRBD2 | TGCGCCAGCAGCCACCTGGGACTAGCCCAAGAGACCCAGTACTTC | CASSHLGLAQETQYF
NA | TRBJ2-7 | TRBV6-1 | TRBD2 | TGTGCCAGCAGTGAAGTAACTAGCGGGACTCCCCCCTACGAGCAGTACTTC | CASSEVTSGTPPYEQYF
NA | TRBJ2-7 | TRBV4-1 | NA | TGCGCCAGCAGCCGTACTACAGGTAACACAATATCCTACGAGCAGTACTTC | CASSRTTGNTISYEQYF
NA | TRBJ2-1 | TRBV2 | TRBD2 | TGTGCCAGCAGTGAACTTGGCGGGAGAGCCTCTGAGCAGTTCTTC | CASSELGGRASEQFF
NA | TRBJ2-1 | TRBV5-4 | NA | TGTGCCAGCACCCTAATAGCGGAACCCTACAATGAGCAGTTCTTC | CASTLIAEPYNEQFF
NA | TRBJ1-4 | TRBV7-2 | NA | TGTGCCAGCAGCCTGCAGGGTGGAGAAGAAAAACTGTTTTTT | CASSLQGGEEKLFF
NA | TRBJ1-2 | TRBV7-2 | TRBD1 | TGTGCCAGCAGCCGAGGACAGGGAGATTATGGCTACACCTTC | CASSRGQGDYGYTF
NA | TRBJ1-5 | TRBV2 | NA | TGTGCCAGCAGTGATCCCGCAGGGTATAGCAATCAGCCCCAGCATTTT | CASSDPAGYSNQPQHF
NA | TRBJ2-1 | TRBV10-3 | TRBD2 | TGTGCCATCAGTGACGGGACTAGCGGGAGTGATGAGCAGTTCTTC | CAISDGTSGSDEQFF
NA | TRBJ2-1 | TRBV11-3 | TRBD2 | TGTGCCAGCAGCTTGAGCGGGAATATAGCGGGGAGCTCCTACAATGAGCAGTTCTTC | CASSLSGNIAGSSYNEQFF
NA | TRBJ2-7 | TRBV19 | TRBD1 | TGTGCCAGTAGTAAGGGACAGTACTACGAGCAGTACTTC | CASSKGQYYEQYF
NA | TRBJ2-2 | TRBV2 | TRBD1 | TGTGCCAGCATTTTCCGGGACAGGGGAACCGGGGAGCTGTTTTTT | CASIFRDRGTGELFF
NA | TRBJ1-2 | TRBV14 | TRBD1 | TGTGCCAGCAGTCCGGACAGGGGGCTCTATGGCTACACCTTC | CASSPDRGLYGYTF
NA | TRBJ2-6 | TRBV5-1 | NA | TGCGCCAGCGGCGAAGGAGGCCGCGGCACTATCTCTGGGGCCAACGTCCTGACTTTC | CASGEGGRGTISGANVLTF
NA | TRBJ2-3 | TRBV5-4 | NA | TGTGCCAGCACGTGGGGCAGGGAAGAGGATACGCAGTATTTT | CASTWGREEDTQYF
NA | TRBJ1-2 | TRBV7-2 | NA | TGTGCCAGCAGCTTTCAGGGGAACTATGGCTACACCTTC | CASSFQGNYGYTF
NA | TRBJ2-7 | TRBV6-1 | TRBD2 | TGTGCCACCCGACTAGCGGGGAGCTCCTACGAGCAGTACTTC | CATRLAGSSYEQYF
once | TRBJ2-1 | TRBV11-1 | NA | TGTGCCAGCACCGGGAGTCTGTACAATGAGCAGTTCTTC | CASTGSLYNEQFF
NA | TRBJ2-2 | TRBV11-2 | TRBD2 | TGTGCCAGCAGCTCTCGTAGTTATGGACTAGTGGCCGGGGAGCTGTTTTTT | CASSSRSYGLVAGELFF
NA | TRBJ2-7 | TRBV5-4 | TRBD1 | TGTGCCAGCAGCTTGGCCACAGGGGGGCCCTACGAGCAGTACTTC | CASSLATGGPYEQYF
NA | TRBJ1-4 | TRBV30 | TRBD1 | TGTGCCTTTGACAGGGAGGATGAAAAACTGTTTTTT | CAFDREDEKLFF
NA | TRBJ2-5 | TRBV12-5 | TRBD1 | TGTGCTAGTGGTCCCCCTGGGACAGGGTGGGAGACCCAGTACTTC | CASGPPGTGWETQYF
once | TRBJ1-4 | TRBV5-1 | NA | TGCGCCAGCAGTCCTCATGAGGAAGTTGGGGAAAAACTGTTTTTT | CASSPHEEVGEKLFF
NA | TRBJ1-5 | TRBV30 | NA | TGTGCCTGGAGTCTTCTTAGCAATCAGCCCCAGCATTTT | CAWSLLSNQPQHF
NA | TRBJ2-7 | TRBV5-1 | NA | TGCGCCAGCAGCGACCGGGACTCACGCTACGAGCAGTACTTC | CASSDRDSRYEQYF
NA | TRBJ1-4 | TRBV6-5 | NA | TGTGCCAGCAGCCCTCCCCACAGGAGAGAACTGTTTTTT | CASSPPHRRELFF
NA | TRBJ2-7 | TRBV18 | TRBD2 | TGTGCCAGCTCACCAGGGCGGGAGTGGGCCTACGAGCAGTACTTC | CASSPGREWAYEQYF
NA | TRBJ2-2 | TRBV2 | NA | TGTGCCACATCACTAGGATGGGGCGGGGAGCTGTTTTTT | CATSLGWGGELFF
NA | TRBJ1-3 | TRBV19 | NA | TGTGCCAGTACTTCAAACACCATATATTTT | CASTSNTIYF
NA | TRBJ2-5 | TRBV4-1 | NA | TGCGCCAGCAGCCTAGCGGTAGGGGAGACCCAGTACTTC | CASSLAVGETQYF
once | TRBJ1-2 | TRBV7-6 | TRBD1 | TGTGCCAGCAGCTTATCACCGGGACAGGGACCTGGCTACACCTTC | CASSLSPGQGPGYTF
NA | TRBJ2-1 | TRBV7-9 | NA | TGTGCCACCATTGTGGGCAACGAGCAGTTCTTC | CATIVGNEQFF